This T cell receptor beta chain was captured in a study of beta chain features in type 1 diabetes (dated by TCRdb to the late 2010s). Looking at the study overall: Patients and healthy donors did not differ in mean age, gender distribution, total cell number or subset yield. A total of under 120,000,000 sorted cells were examined across all samples, and RNA yield correlated strongly with the number of cells per subset. The study compared the TCRB repertoires of sorted circulating CD4+ T cell subsets in recently diagnosed type 1 diabetes patients with those in matched healthy donors. Whereas all 30 or so donors provided naive and central memory subsets, regulatory and stem cell-like memory subsets were isolated from just 8 patients and roughly 8 healthy donors.

Each donor gave one peripheral blood draw, approximately 0.11 L on average, collected into heparinised tubes. A BD FACSAria II and a panel including CD45RO, CCR7, CD25, CD127, CD95 and CD27 were used to sort naive, central memory, regulatory and stem cell-like memory CD4+ T cells. A purity above 95% was achieved for all sorted populations. PBMCs were isolated right away by Lymphoprep density gradient centrifugation and were stained directly, without culture. Samples were stained and sorted in pairs, with one healthy donor and one patient per experiment, so that batch effects were minimized. V loses 2 bases, J loses 7 bases, and the germline ends lie 18 bases apart. Taken from the germline V gene (reference sequence), the CDR1 and CDR2 loops are GTSNPN and SVGIG. The CDR3 numbers 15 residues from cysteine through phenylalanine. Only the CDR3 region is kept as DNA, spanning 45 bases read in frame from base 1.

Study-wide conclusions, independent of this receptor: Naive, central memory and regulatory TCRB repertoires appeared to be more alike among patients than among healthy donors. Because the HLA sub-analyses included only small numbers of individuals, any influence of HLA type on TCRB rearrangement was left unresolved. PCR may preferentially amplify shorter templates, but because patient and control samples were amplified and corrected together, any resulting skew would affect both groups equally. Because cDNA rather than genomic DNA was sequenced, highly expressing activated cells could have been over-represented, although no difference in activation and CD3 levels was found between groups. At VDJ recombination sites, patients with type 1 diabetes made fewer insertions and deleted more nucleotides, a pattern implying thymic rearrangement abnormalities. Type 1 diabetes patients showed a moderate but significant shortening of TCRB CDR3 length in all four CD4+ subsets.

All of the isolated RNA was reverse transcribed with the High Capacity cDNA Reverse Transcription Kit, so expressed TCRB transcripts were sequenced. Deep immunoSEQ sequencing was applied to naive, central memory and regulatory T cell samples, giving an average of roughly 3.5 million total reads per sample. Sorted cells were lysed in RLT buffer and RNA was extracted with DNase-treated RNeasy Micro or Mini kits, depending on cell number. To prevent cross-contamination, every cell subset was processed on its own, while patient and healthy donor samples were processed together. The immunoSEQ multiplex PCR was used to amplify TCRB sequences from cDNA, generating 87-bp fragments that spanned the CDR3 region. The amplicons were sequenced using the Illumina HiSeq platform. On the study's bioinformatics: PCR bias was computationally corrected using synthetic template baselines, reads within Hamming distance 2 were collapsed, and singletons that could not be merged were discarded. Reads were aligned against IMGT so that V, D and J genes, CDR3 length and insertions or deletions at six rearrangement sites could be assigned. Within each subset, clonotype counts were normalized to the number of sorted cells before true diversity and Gini coefficients were calculated with the tcR R package. The overlap coefficient, calculated on TCRB nucleotide sequences, was used to measure repertoire sharing. Out-of-frame TCRB sequences from naive cells were analyzed to stand in for the pre-selection repertoire. TCRdb stores this immuneACCESS table with in-frame sequences only. Part of the clones is absent; in the studies checked, under half of the shortfall reflects unresolved V genes, and no reason is known for the rest. V, J and clone size reflect that table, while D and trimming were determined from the DNA. Here the sample has around 280,000 clones; about 15% occur a single time. 0.015% to 0.019% of the sample is taken by the ten largest.

This clone was seen only a few times. Its antigen remains unidentified. Base qualities are not recorded, but no much larger clone differs from it by a single base. Sequences were obtained from naive CD4+ T cells from blood. The intended sense of this specimen's cell subset or site label: true naive CD4+ T cells. The receptor was derived from a man aged 18 to 29 with type 1 diabetes. The V and J segments used are TRBV30 and TRBJ2-1, with the D gene too uncertain to name. Read as DNA, the sequence is TGTGCCTGGAGTCCCGCACAACTGCCCGGGAATGAGCAGTTCTTC. The resulting protein is CAWSPAQLPGNEQFF. Extended through the reference TRBV30 and TRBJ2-1 proteins, this CDR3 yields the full variable domain: SQTIHQWPATLVQPVGSPLSLECTVEGTSNPNLYWYRQAAGRGLQLLFYSVGIGQISSEVPQNLSASRPQDRQFILSSKKLLLSDSGFYLCAWSPAQLPGNEQFFGPGTRLTVL.